The rows below give T cell receptor beta chains drawn from one sample of a study of T cell responses to AZD1222 COVID-19 vaccine. The assay was immunoSEQ multiplex PCR, and TCRdb's table has in-frame clones only and misses some. The table records approximately 67,000 clones, around 89% of them present only once. This material consisted of peripheral blood, taken 28 days after the second AZD1222 dose. These receptor sequences come from an adult who received the AZD1222 COVID-19 vaccine. Each CDR3 is given with its conserved first and last residue. Fields, in order: clone size, J gene, D gene, CDR3 length, V gene, CDR3 DNA, CDR3 protein. A D gene is named only where the DNA matches it firmly. Not all rows give a size; the values are once, few, many and, for expanded clones, a class.

clone size: .
J gene: TRBJ1-1
D gene: .
CDR3 length: 13
V gene: TRBV15
CDR3 DNA: TGTGCCAGCCGGGCACAGGGAGGTACTGAAGCTTTCTTT
CDR3 protein: CASRAQGGTEAFF

clone size: .
J gene: TRBJ1-1
D gene: TRBD1
CDR3 length: 14
V gene: TRBV7-2
CDR3 DNA: TGTGCCAGCAGCTTCGCGACAGGGGACACTGAAGCTTTCTTT
CDR3 protein: CASSFATGDTEAFF

clone size: .
J gene: TRBJ1-2
D gene: .
CDR3 length: 12
V gene: TRBV14
CDR3 DNA: TGTGCCAGCGCTCGGGGTTATGGGAGCTACACCTTC
CDR3 protein: CASARGYGSYTF

clone size: .
J gene: TRBJ2-7
D gene: .
CDR3 length: 15
V gene: TRBV6-4
CDR3 DNA: TGTGCCAGCAGTGACTCGGCGGGACCAACCTACGAGCAGTACTTC
CDR3 protein: CASSDSAGPTYEQYF

clone size: .
J gene: TRBJ2-1
D gene: TRBD2
CDR3 length: 18
V gene: TRBV28
CDR3 DNA: TGTGCCAGCAGTCCCGAGGGGACTAGCGGGAGAGCGGGGAATGAGCAGTTCTTC
CDR3 protein: CASSPEGTSGRAGNEQFF

clone size: .
J gene: TRBJ1-1
D gene: .
CDR3 length: 13
V gene: TRBV30
CDR3 DNA: TGTGCCTGGAGGCGGACAGTGAACACTGAAGCTTTCTTT
CDR3 protein: CAWRRTVNTEAFF

clone size: .
J gene: TRBJ2-1
D gene: .
CDR3 length: 13
V gene: TRBV7-3
CDR3 DNA: TGTGCCAGCAGCTTCAGGGAGGACGGCGAGCAGTTCTTC
CDR3 protein: CASSFREDGEQFF

clone size: .
J gene: TRBJ2-7
D gene: TRBD2
CDR3 length: 16
V gene: TRBV11-3
CDR3 DNA: TGTGCCAGCAGCTTCGGGACTAGCGGGGAGTCCTACGAGCAGTACTTC
CDR3 protein: CASSFGTSGESYEQYF

clone size: .
J gene: TRBJ2-7
D gene: .
CDR3 length: 13
V gene: TRBV7-9
CDR3 DNA: TGTGCCAGCAGCTTAGTGGGGATCCACGAGCAGTACTTC
CDR3 protein: CASSLVGIHEQYF

clone size: .
J gene: TRBJ2-2
D gene: .
CDR3 length: 11
V gene: TRBV12-3/TRBV12-4
CDR3 DNA: TGTGCCAGCAGACTCACCGGGGAGCTGTTTTTT
CDR3 protein: CASRLTGELFF

clone size: .
J gene: TRBJ2-1
D gene: .
CDR3 length: 10
V gene: TRBV29-1
CDR3 DNA: TGCAGCGTTGTATCATATGAGCAGTTCTTC
CDR3 protein: CSVVSYEQFF

clone size: .
J gene: TRBJ2-2
D gene: TRBD2
CDR3 length: 16
V gene: TRBV11-1
CDR3 DNA: TGTGCCAGCAGCCGCAGACTAGCGGGAGATAACGGGGAGCTGTTTTTT
CDR3 protein: CASSRRLAGDNGELFF

clone size: .
J gene: TRBJ2-5
D gene: .
CDR3 length: 14
V gene: TRBV6-1
CDR3 DNA: TGTGCCAGCAGTGATGGCAACCCGGGAGAAAGCCAGTACTTC
CDR3 protein: CASSDGNPGESQYF

clone size: .
J gene: TRBJ2-5
D gene: TRBD2
CDR3 length: 17
V gene: TRBV7-6
CDR3 DNA: TGTGCCAGCAGCCCTTCGACTAGCGGGAGGGTGGGAGAGACCCAGTACTTC
CDR3 protein: CASSPSTSGRVGETQYF

clone size: .
J gene: TRBJ2-7
D gene: TRBD1
CDR3 length: 14
V gene: TRBV3-1/TRBV3-2
CDR3 DNA: TGTGCCAGCAGCCAACACGGACAGGAGAACGAGCAGTACTTC
CDR3 protein: CASSQHGQENEQYF

clone size: .
J gene: TRBJ2-1
D gene: TRBD2
CDR3 length: 15
V gene: TRBV6-2/TRBV6-3
CDR3 DNA: TGTGCCAGCAGTCAGACTAGCGGACGTCACAATGAGCAGTTCTTC
CDR3 protein: CASSQTSGRHNEQFF

clone size: .
J gene: TRBJ2-7
D gene: .
CDR3 length: 16
V gene: TRBV7-8
CDR3 DNA: TGTGCCAGCAGCTTAGCGGGACCACCTATCCAATACGAGCAGTACTTC
CDR3 protein: CASSLAGPPIQYEQYF

clone size: .
J gene: TRBJ2-3
D gene: .
CDR3 length: 15
V gene: TRBV19
CDR3 DNA: TGTGCCAGTAGCAAACAGGGATATAGCACAGATACGCAGTATTTT
CDR3 protein: CASSKQGYSTDTQYF

clone size: .
J gene: TRBJ2-3
D gene: TRBD1
CDR3 length: 13
V gene: TRBV19
CDR3 DNA: TGTGCCAGTAGTATAGAGATCCAGGGGGTACGGTATTTT
CDR3 protein: CASSIEIQGVRYF

clone size: .
J gene: TRBJ1-4
D gene: .
CDR3 length: 16
V gene: TRBV5-4
CDR3 DNA: TGTGCCAGCAGCTTGATGGGGCCCGCAACTAATGAAAAACTGTTTTTT
CDR3 protein: CASSLMGPATNEKLFF

clone size: once
J gene: TRBJ1-6
D gene: .
CDR3 length: 15
V gene: TRBV7-3
CDR3 DNA: TGTGCCAGCAGCCCGGACGCGGGGATGAATTCACCCCTCCACTTT
CDR3 protein: CASSPDAGMNSPLHF

clone size: .
J gene: TRBJ2-7
D gene: TRBD1
CDR3 length: 12
V gene: TRBV3-1/TRBV3-2
CDR3 DNA: TGTGCCAGCAGCCGGACAGGGGGCATCCCTAACTTC
CDR3 protein: CASSRTGGIPNF

clone size: .
J gene: TRBJ2-7
D gene: .
CDR3 length: 11
V gene: TRBV28
CDR3 DNA: TGTGCCAGCAGTTTAAGGTACGAGCAGTACTTC
CDR3 protein: CASSLRYEQYF

clone size: .
J gene: TRBJ1-2
D gene: .
CDR3 length: 12
V gene: TRBV3-1/TRBV3-2
CDR3 DNA: TGTGCCAGCAGCCAAGAGCGGGACGGCTACACCTTC
CDR3 protein: CASSQERDGYTF

clone size: .
J gene: TRBJ2-5
D gene: TRBD2
CDR3 length: 16
V gene: TRBV5-1
CDR3 DNA: TGCGCCAGCAGCCGGGGACTAGCGGGAGAACAAGAGACCCAGTACTTC
CDR3 protein: CASSRGLAGEQETQYF